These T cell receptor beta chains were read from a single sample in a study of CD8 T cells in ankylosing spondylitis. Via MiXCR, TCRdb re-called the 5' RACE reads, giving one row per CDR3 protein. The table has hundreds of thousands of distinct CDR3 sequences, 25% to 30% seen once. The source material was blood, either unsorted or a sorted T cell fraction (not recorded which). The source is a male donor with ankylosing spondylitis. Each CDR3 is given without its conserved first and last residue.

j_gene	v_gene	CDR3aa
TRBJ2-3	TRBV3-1	ASSPFRDGGADTQY
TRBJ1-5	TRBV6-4	ASSAGFNQPQH
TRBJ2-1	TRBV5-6	ASSSAGEKAYNEQF
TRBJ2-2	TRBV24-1	ATSDQDRGFSGELF
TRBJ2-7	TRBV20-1	SVPGGLTYEQY
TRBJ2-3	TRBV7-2	ASSSTGGAVADTQY
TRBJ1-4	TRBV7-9	ASSSGGGEKLF
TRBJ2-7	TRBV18	ASSPRQVYEQY
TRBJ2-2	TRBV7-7	ASSFRLAVNTGELF
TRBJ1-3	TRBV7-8	ASGARQGRTGNTIY
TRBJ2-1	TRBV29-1	SVEGTESSYNEQF
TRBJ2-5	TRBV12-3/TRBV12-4	ASSLRAGVWETQY
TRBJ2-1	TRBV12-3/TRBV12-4	ASSSTSGRAKNEQF
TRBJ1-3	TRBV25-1	ASSEYRSGNTIY
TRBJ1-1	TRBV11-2	ASSLDHGGTEAF
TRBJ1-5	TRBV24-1	ATSGTGGHQPQH
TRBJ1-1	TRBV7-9	ASSLDTRRTEAF
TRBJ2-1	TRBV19	ASSIGGLVTGEQF
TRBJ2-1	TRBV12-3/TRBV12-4	ASSHPDRHEQF
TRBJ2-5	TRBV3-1	ASSPSLGQGRETQY
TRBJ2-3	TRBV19	ASSVLGGTFTDTQY
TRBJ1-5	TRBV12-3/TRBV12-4	ASSLRGVSNQPQH
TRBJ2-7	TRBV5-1	ASSTGQGEGEQY
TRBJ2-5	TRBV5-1	ASSLNAETQY
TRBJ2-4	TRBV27	ASSLQGGENIQY
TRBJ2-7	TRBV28	ASRRTGGASLGEQY